This is a list of T cell receptor beta chains from one sample in a study of T cells after yellow fever vaccination. MiXCR, applied by TCRdb to the 5' RACE reads, yields one record per CDR3 protein. In the table there are under 550,000 distinct CDR3 sequences, around a fifth of which are singletons. The sequences come from PBMCs, collected approximately 20 days after the first yellow fever vaccination. The receptors derive from a man aged 18-30 years who received the YFV17D yellow fever vaccine. Both conserved end residues are part of each CDR3. Fields, in order: J gene, clone size, V gene, D gene, CDR3 protein, CDR3 DNA. D genes are given only for firm matches. Not all rows give a size; the values are once, few, many and, for expanded clones, a class.

>TRBJ2-2|few|TRBV5-1|NA
CASSLSTLNTGELFF
TGCGCCAGCAGCTTGTCTACCTTGAACACCGGGGAGCTGTTTTTT
>TRBJ2-3|many|TRBV10-3|NA
CAISHGGLITDTQYF
TGTGCCATCAGTCATGGGGGTCTAATCACAGATACGCAGTATTTT
>TRBJ2-3|NA|TRBV9|NA
CASSRRGTGDTQYF
TGTGCCAGCAGCAGACGGGGGACCGGAGATACGCAGTATTTT
>TRBJ2-1|many|TRBV9|NA
CASSGSWGGEQFF
TGTGCCAGCAGCGGTTCGTGGGGAGGTGAGCAGTTCTTC
>TRBJ2-5|few|TRBV10-3|NA
CAISESMGETQYF
TGTGCCATCAGTGAGTCGATGGGGGAGACCCAGTACTTC
>TRBJ2-1|many|TRBV7-2|TRBD2
CASSPGLAGNNEQFF
TGTGCCAGCAGCCCCGGACTAGCGGGGAACAATGAGCAGTTCTTC
>TRBJ1-2|NA|TRBV4-2|TRBD1
CASSQENDRDRGLGYTF
TGTGCCAGCAGCCAAGAAAACGACCGGGACAGGGGGCTTGGCTACACCTTC
>TRBJ1-6|few|TRBV7-8|TRBD1
CASSLAFQGAKSPLHF
TGTGCCAGCAGCTTAGCGTTTCAGGGGGCGAAGTCACCCCTCCACTTT
>TRBJ2-5|few|TRBV20-1|TRBD2
CSVRAGVTETQYF
TGCAGTGTCCGAGCGGGGGTCACGGAGACCCAGTACTTC
>TRBJ2-7|NA|TRBV4-1|TRBD2
CASSPAGGAYEQYF
TGCGCCAGCAGCCCAGCGGGGGGGGCCTACGAGCAGTACTTC
>TRBJ1-1|few|TRBV4-1|NA
CASSPPYVYGTEAFF
TGCGCCAGCAGCCCCCCCTACGTATATGGCACTGAAGCTTTCTTT
>TRBJ2-1|NA|TRBV5-6|TRBD2
CASSFLAGNNEQFF
TGTGCCAGCAGCTTCCTAGCGGGGAACAATGAGCAGTTCTTC
>TRBJ1-2|NA|TRBV6-1|NA
CASSPGGTGYGYTF
TGTGCCAGCAGCCCGGGGGGTACCGGCTATGGCTACACCTTC
>TRBJ1-5|NA|TRBV21-1|NA
CASSNGSQGKGQPQHF
TGTGCCAGCAGCAACGGATCTCAGGGGAAAGGTCAACCCCAGCATTTT
>TRBJ2-3|few|TRBV9|NA
CASSVGGVRTDTQYF
TGTGCCAGCAGCGTAGGGGGGGTTAGGACAGATACGCAGTATTTT
>TRBJ2-7|once|TRBV30|NA
CAWSEAFTYEQYF
TGTGCCTGGAGTGAGGCGTTTACGTACGAGCAGTACTTC
>TRBJ1-5|many|TRBV28|NA
CASSPPRGPQHF
TGTGCCAGCAGTCCCCCCCGGGGGCCCCAGCATTTT
>TRBJ2-2|NA|TRBV5-1|TRBD1
CASSQRTGNTGELFF
TGCGCCAGCAGCCAGAGGACAGGGAACACCGGGGAGCTGTTTTTT
>TRBJ2-1|few|TRBV10-1|NA
CASSEGGSRLDNEQFF
TGCGCCAGCAGTGAAGGGGGCAGCCGACTAGACAATGAGCAGTTCTTC
>TRBJ1-2|NA|TRBV20-1|TRBD1
CSAGGQPGGYTF
TGCAGTGCTGGGGGACAGCCGGGCGGCTACACCTTC
>TRBJ2-2|NA|TRBV6-2/TRBV6-3|NA
CASISTLLPGELFF
TGTGCCAGCATATCCACCCTTTTACCCGGGGAGCTGTTTTTT
>TRBJ1-6|NA|TRBV30|NA
CAWKSYNSPLHF
TGTGCCTGGAAGAGTTATAATTCACCCCTCCACTTT